This TCR beta chain appears in the sequencing data of a study of shared clonotypes between healthy human individuals. General study points: Sequencing depth was a factor that was expected to affect clonotype sharing among donors. Naive subsets tended to show greater estimated richness than memory subsets.

The CDR3 has 13 amino acids. V lost 5 bases to trimming and J lost 6 bases, with 11 bases between them. CDR1 MNHEY and CDR2 SMNVEV come from the germline V gene (reference sequence). Repertoires were generated with immunoSEQ multiplex PCR, while TCRdb's copy carries only in-frame clones and drops some. The sample has hundreds of thousands of clones; almost 97% are singletons. Comment on this clone: Antigen unknown.

The TCR sequence derives from a young woman in good health. Sequencing used naive CD4+ T cells sorted from blood. The subset denotes: CD45RA+ positively selected. V is TRBV27 and J is TRBJ2-1, with D uncertain. Written as DNA, the CDR3 is TGTGCCAGCAGTCGCCGTGTCGTCAATGAGCAGTTCTTC. Translated: CASSRRVVNEQFF.